Sequencing of this T cell receptor beta chain was carried out in a study of early T cells in non-severe SARS-CoV-2 infection (dated by TCRdb to about 2021). Notes on the research overall: Because TCR sequencing was done on bulk RNA from unsorted whole blood, the alpha and beta chains could not be paired. Overall study results and their limits: VDJdb matching was skewed toward anti-spike CD8 responses and likely underestimated virus-specific expansions by missing private and CD4 specificities.

The CDR3 contains 13 residues, cysteine and phenylalanine counted. Only the CDR3 DNA stays, 39 bases, in frame from base 1. Trimming removed 5 bases from V and 7 bases from J; the gene matches leave 0 bases unexplained. A case-control design nested within a healthcare worker cohort in London, UK, was used, with weekly nasopharyngeal swab PCR tests and blood sampling performed. Healthcare workers were enrolled in the week of the UK lockdown, from 23 to 31 March 2020, and were followed every week for up to roughly 15 weeks. Receptors were amplified or captured by 5' RACE. The instrument was a NextSeq 500. To correct for sequencing error and PCR bias, the TCR library protocol tagged individual cDNA molecules with unique molecular identifiers. Sequencing covered both TCR alpha and beta chains, and within each sample the abundances of alpha and beta sequences were tightly co-correlated. The study's processing was this. Decombinator V4 was used to annotate the V gene, J gene and CDR3 of the TCR sequences. Expanded TCRs were defined as changing significantly between any two time points under a Poisson model with p below 0.0001. TCR abundances were normalised to the total number of TCRs sequenced per sample and were expressed as counts per million. TRAV1-2 paired with TRAJ12, TRAJ20 or TRAJ33 defined MAIT TCRs, while TRAV10 paired with TRAJ18 defined iNKT TCRs. VDJdb, accessed 1 November 2021, was searched for CMV, EBV and SARS-CoV-2 annotated TCRs, excluding TCRs annotated for multiple antigens. In TCRdb, the public reads were trimmed at Q25 with fastp and aligned with MiXCR, with productive beta chains retained. Rows are unified per CDR3 protein, each entry keeping the most common DNA and genes. The authors' filters were not applied to this entry. Counted in this sample were roughly 54,000 distinct CDR3 sequences; 5.6% of them appeared once. The top ten constitute about 7% of the sample.

At least ten counts were recorded for this clonotype. No cognate antigen has been identified for it. Base qualities are missing; no much larger clone stands one base away. The TCR originated in an adult who was a healthcare worker with PCR-confirmed SARS-CoV-2 infection or an uninfected control (not recorded which). The V and J genes are TRBV12-3 or TRBV12-4 and TRBJ1-6; TRBD1 agrees with 9 junctional bases. What was sequenced was whole blood. The nucleotides read TGTGCCAGCAGTGACAGGGGGAATTCACCCCTCCACTTT. This yields the protein CASSDRGNSPLHF.